These 5 T cell receptor beta chains came from one sample sequenced in a study of T cell repertoires in cytomegalovirus infection. TCRdb used MiXCR to reprocess the reads, holding one entry per CDR3 protein. The table shows some 700,000 distinct CDR3 sequences, with around 31% occurring only once. What these receptors recognize is not known. Sequenced here: cultured PBMCs, sampled from culture after CMV antigen stimulation. The receptors derive from a human donor in good health (CMV status not recorded). Some clones in this sample may be carry-over from other donors' samples.

This chain uses TRBV12-3 or TRBV12-4 with TRBJ1-2; perhaps TRBD1 as D (6 bases). The CDR3 runs 14 residues. The V end was cut by 5 bases, the J end by 7 bases, with 17 bases between. Here the CDR3 DNA reads TGTGCCAGCAGTCCCAGATGGGGGCTCGGTGGCTACACCTTC. This sequence encodes CASSPRWGLGGYTF.

Many counts were recorded for this clonotype. Here the CDR3 reads CASSFTGNTEAFF. CDR3 nucleotides: TGTGCCAGCAGCTTCACAGGGAACACTGAAGCTTTCTTT. The J gene is TRBJ1-1, the V gene TRBV7-9; D is possibly TRBD1 (5 bases). Germline CDR1 is SEHNR and CDR2 is FQNEAQ (reference sequence). There are 13 residues in the CDR3. V shed 3 bases and J shed 1 base, with 6 bases lying between them.

The chain is built from TRBV7-2 and TRBJ2-1, with D hard to call. Germline V gene lookup returns CDR1 SGHTA and CDR2 FQGNSA. There are 16 residues in the CDR3. V lost 1 base and J lost 9, with 19 bases in between. Written as DNA, the CDR3 is TGTGCCAGCAGCTTAGTCAGAATCCTTGTCGTGAGTGAGCAGTTCTTC. It encodes CASSLVRILVVSEQFF.

A few counts support this clonotype. The genes are TRBV6-5 and TRBJ1-2; TRBD1 matches 9 bases. Per germline, CDR1 MNHEY and CDR2 SVGAGI. After removal of 6 bases from V and 8 bases from J, the junction contained 7 bases not matched to a gene. The CDR3 sequence is 13 residues long. Here the CDR3 DNA reads TGTGCCAGCAGCTTGGGACAGGGAAGAGGCTACACCTTC. This sequence encodes CASSLGQGRGYTF.

This clonotype turned up a few times. The J gene is TRBJ2-1, the V gene TRBV7-8; D perhaps matches TRBD2 (6 bases). The length of the CDR3 is 19 residues. Trimming took off 0 bases at V and 3 bases at J, with 21 bases between the two ends. Germline loops: CDR1 SGHVS, CDR2 FQNEAQ. CDR3 in amino acids: CASSLARPRGGGNYNEQFF. The CDR3 bases are TGTGCCAGCAGCTTAGCCCGGCCCCGGGGAGGTGGTAACTACAATGAGCAGTTCTTC.